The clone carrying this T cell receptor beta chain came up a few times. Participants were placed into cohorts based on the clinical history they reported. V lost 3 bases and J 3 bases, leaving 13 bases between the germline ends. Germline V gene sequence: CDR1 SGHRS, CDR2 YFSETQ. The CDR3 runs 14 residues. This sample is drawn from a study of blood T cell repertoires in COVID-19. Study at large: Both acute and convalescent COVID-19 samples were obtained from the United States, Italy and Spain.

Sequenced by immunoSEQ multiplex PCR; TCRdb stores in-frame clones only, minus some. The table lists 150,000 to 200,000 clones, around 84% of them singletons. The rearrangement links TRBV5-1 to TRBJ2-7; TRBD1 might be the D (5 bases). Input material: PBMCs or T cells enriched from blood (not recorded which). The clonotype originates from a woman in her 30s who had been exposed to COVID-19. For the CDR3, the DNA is TGCGCCAGCAGCTCGGAGACAGTTCGCTACGAGCAGTACTTC. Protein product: CASSSETVRYEQYF.